These T cell receptor beta chains were read from a single sample in a study of beta chain features in type 1 diabetes. Data came from immunoSEQ multiplex PCR; TCRdb stores just in-frame clones and leaves some out. The sample consists of 20,000 to 25,000 clones, under 75% of them appearing once. Source material: stem cell memory CD4+ T cells from blood. These receptors were collected from a man aged 18-30 years with type 1 diabetes. Each CDR3 is given with its conserved first and last residue. A D gene is named only where the DNA matches it firmly. Only some rows state a clone size, as once, few, many or a class for expanded clones.

clone_size	v_call	d_call	j_call	cdr3_nt	cdr3_aa
-	TRBV7-2	-	TRBJ2-4	TGTGCCAGCAACATGGCCGAGGGAAACATTCAGTACTTC	CASNMAEGNIQYF
-	TRBV28	TRBD1	TRBJ1-1	TGTGCCAGCAGTAGAGTTACCGGGACAGGGGATCGAGCTTTCTTT	CASSRVTGTGDRAFF
-	TRBV15	TRBD2	TRBJ2-5	TGTGCCACCAGCAGAGAGGCAGCGGGAGGAGGTCAAGAGACCCAGTACTTC	CATSREAAGGGQETQYF
-	TRBV18	-	TRBJ1-5	TGTGCCAGCTCCCCACGCCGAGGTGATGGGAATCAGCCCCAGCATTTT	CASSPRRGDGNQPQHF
-	TRBV5-1	TRBD2	TRBJ2-1	TGCGCCAGCAGCCTGACCGGGAGACTAGCGGGAGTATATGAGCAGTTCTTC	CASSLTGRLAGVYEQFF
few	TRBV5-1	TRBD2	TRBJ2-7	TGCGCCAGCAGCTTAGCACGGGAGGGCTTCGAGCAGTACTTC	CASSLAREGFEQYF
few	TRBV9	TRBD2	TRBJ2-2	TGTGCCAGCAGCGCCGGACTAGCGGGGGCCGGGGAGCTGTTTTTT	CASSAGLAGAGELFF
-	TRBV7-6	TRBD1	TRBJ2-7	TGTGCCAGCAGCACAACAGGGGGAATGGGTTCCTACGAGCAGTACTTC	CASSTTGGMGSYEQYF
-	TRBV4-2	-	TRBJ1-5	TGTGCCAGCAGCCAAGATCTCCCCGGGGCGGGGCAGCCCCAGCATTTT	CASSQDLPGAGQPQHF
-	TRBV7-2	-	TRBJ2-5	TGTGCCAGCAGCTTCTACGGAGAGACCCAGTACTTC	CASSFYGETQYF
-	TRBV2	TRBD1	TRBJ2-2	TGTGCCAGCAGCGAAACAGGGGGCGATTTCACCGGGGAGCTGTTTTTT	CASSETGGDFTGELFF
few	TRBV29-1	TRBD1	TRBJ2-7	TGCAGCGCGGGACAGCAATCCTACGAGCAGTACTTC	CSAGQQSYEQYF
-	TRBV28	TRBD1	TRBJ1-4	TGTGCCAGCAGTATCAGGACAGGGGGGGATGAAAAACTGTTTTTT	CASSIRTGGDEKLFF
few	TRBV29-1	-	TRBJ2-3	TGCAGCGTTGCATGGGGCGGAGATCCAGATACGCAGTATTTT	CSVAWGGDPDTQYF
few	TRBV7-2	TRBD2	TRBJ2-1	TGTGCCAGCAGCTTAGTCTCGGCTAGCGGGGGCGGTGAGCAGTTCTTC	CASSLVSASGGGEQFF
-	TRBV5-1	-	TRBJ2-2	TGCGCCAGCAGCTTGGGACAGGACACCGGGGAGCTGTTTTTT	CASSLGQDTGELFF
few	TRBV28	-	TRBJ1-5	TGTGCCAGCAGCGAGAAAAATCAGCCCCAGCATTTT	CASSEKNQPQHF
-	TRBV28	-	TRBJ2-5	TGTGCCAGCAGCACAGGGTACCGAGAGACCCAGTACTTC	CASSTGYRETQYF
-	TRBV7-2	TRBD2	TRBJ2-1	TGTGCCAGCAGTGACGGCGGTTGGCGGGGGAGGTACAATGAGCAGTTCTTC	CASSDGGWRGRYNEQFF
-	TRBV28	TRBD1	TRBJ1-5	TGTGCCAGCAGTTTACATGACAGGGGTCAGCCCCAGCATTTT	CASSLHDRGQPQHF
-	TRBV7-2	-	TRBJ2-2	TGTGCCAGCAGCTCAACCTCGGGGGGCCCCGGGGAGCTGTTTTTT	CASSSTSGGPGELFF
-	TRBV13	TRBD2	TRBJ2-5	TGTGCCAGCAGCTCTAGGAGCGGACTAGCGGGAGGAGAGACCCAGTACTTC	CASSSRSGLAGGETQYF
-	TRBV5-4	TRBD2	TRBJ2-3	TGTGCCAGCAGCTTGGCGCTAGCGGGGGACACAGATACGCAGTATTTT	CASSLALAGDTDTQYF
few	TRBV28	TRBD1	TRBJ1-5	TGTGCCAGCAGTTTCTTTGGCAGGGGGGTCAGTCAGCCCCAGCATTTT	CASSFFGRGVSQPQHF
few	TRBV21-1	-	TRBJ1-2	TGTGCCAGCAGCAAGGAGGAAGCAAATGGCTACACCTTC	CASSKEEANGYTF
-	TRBV11-2	-	TRBJ2-5	TGTGCCAGCAGCTCGCAGAGGACACGGACCCAGTACTTC	CASSSQRTRTQYF
-	TRBV12-5	TRBD1	TRBJ1-6	TGTGCTAGTGGTTTGAACAGGGGACAATCACCCCTCCACTTT	CASGLNRGQSPLHF
-	TRBV7-9	TRBD1	TRBJ2-5	TGTGCCAGCAGCCCAACCGGGACAGAGGAGACCCAGTACTTC	CASSPTGTEETQYF
-	TRBV6-1	TRBD2	TRBJ2-3	TGTGCCAGCAGACTAGCGGGGGCCGATACGCAGTATTTT	CASRLAGADTQYF
-	TRBV27	-	TRBJ2-2	TGTGCCAGCAAGGGGAATCCGGGAGCAGGCACCGGGGAGCTGTTTTTT	CASKGNPGAGTGELFF
-	TRBV19	-	TRBJ2-1	TGTGCCAGTAGGGTCCTCTCAGCGGTTGGCTCCTACAATGAGCAGTTCTTC	CASRVLSAVGSYNEQFF
-	TRBV7-8	-	TRBJ2-7	TGTGCCAGCAGCTTAATTGCCCCCCAGCGGTCCTACGAGCAGTACTTC	CASSLIAPQRSYEQYF
few	TRBV5-6	-	TRBJ2-7	TGTGCCAGCAGCTTGCTCCAGGGGCTCCACGAGCAGTACTTC	CASSLLQGLHEQYF
-	TRBV28	TRBD1	TRBJ2-7	TGTGCCAGCAGTGCCTCCGGGACAGGCGGGCCCAGGTTACGGTTC	CASSASGTGGPRLRF
-	TRBV14	-	TRBJ2-1	TGTGCCAGCAGCCAAGTAATATCAGGGGCAGAGCAGTTCTTC	CASSQVISGAEQFF
once	TRBV4-3	TRBD1	TRBJ1-2	TGCGCCAGCAGCCTCCAGGGGGGTTACGGAGCTAACTATGGCTACACCTTC	CASSLQGGYGANYGYTF
-	TRBV6-1	-	TRBJ2-6	TGTGCCAGCAGTGACCGGGACACGGGTTTTGGGGCCAACGTCCTGACTTTC	CASSDRDTGFGANVLTF
-	TRBV27	TRBD2	TRBJ2-1	TGTGCCAGCAGTCCCATTAGCGGGACGTCTCACAATGAGCAGTTCTTC	CASSPISGTSHNEQFF
few	TRBV29-1	-	TRBJ2-3	TGCAGCGTTCGGCGCTCCTCGAGGGGGGATACGCAGTATTTT	CSVRRSSRGDTQYF
-	TRBV5-1	TRBD2	TRBJ2-1	TGCGCCAGCGGAGGACTAGTAAACAATGAGCAGTTCTTC	CASGGLVNNEQFF
-	TRBV2	-	TRBJ2-7	TGTGCCGGGAAGAGGGATGACTCCGAGCAGTACTTC	CAGKRDDSEQYF
-	TRBV4-1	TRBD1	TRBJ1-2	TGCGCCAGCAGCCAAGGCATGGCGACAGGGGGCAGGTCTGGCTACACCTTC	CASSQGMATGGRSGYTF
once	TRBV11-2	TRBD1	TRBJ2-4	TGTGCCAGCAGCCTCCGGACAGGGCTTGCGAACATTCAGTACTTC	CASSLRTGLANIQYF
-	TRBV2	TRBD2	TRBJ2-7	TGTGCCACCAATGCCGGGACTAGCGGGAGAGAGCAGTACTTC	CATNAGTSGREQYF
-	TRBV5-1	-	TRBJ1-5	TGCGCCAGCAGCTTGGTAGGGGCTTCAAATCAGCCCCAGCATTTT	CASSLVGASNQPQHF
few	TRBV7-8	TRBD1	TRBJ2-1	TGTGCCAGCAGCTTACGTAACTCCGCAGGGGGATCACGAAACAATGAGCAGTTCTTC	CASSLRNSAGGSRNNEQFF
once	TRBV9	TRBD2	TRBJ2-5	TGTGCCAGCAGCGTTGGGGGGGTCCAAGAGACCCAGTACTTC	CASSVGGVQETQYF
-	TRBV18	-	TRBJ2-7	TGTGCCAGCTCACCACCGACAGCCCGTGCCTACGAGCAGTACTTC	CASSPPTARAYEQYF
-	TRBV5-4	TRBD1	TRBJ2-2	TGTGCCAGCAGCTCGGACAGGGTCCTCTACACCGGGGAGCTGTTTTTT	CASSSDRVLYTGELFF
-	TRBV18	-	TRBJ1-2	TGTGCCAGCTCACCACCTTCGAGTTCCCGCGCCTATGGCTACACCTTC	CASSPPSSSRAYGYTF
once	TRBV11-2	-	TRBJ1-4	TGTGCCAGCAGCTTAGGCAGCGCTGGCGAAAAACTGTTTTTT	CASSLGSAGEKLFF
-	TRBV5-1	-	TRBJ2-4	TGCGCCAGCAGCTACGAGCCGGGGTTTCAGTACTTC	CASSYEPGFQYF